A single sample gave rise to the 24 T cell receptor beta chains below, sequenced in a study of T cell clonotyping in hematopoietic cell transplantation. This table comes from immunoSEQ multiplex PCR, and its TCRdb copy is limited to in-frame clones, with some not included. The sample records under 20,000 clones, around 86% being singletons. Sample time point: recipient sample about 28 days before transplant, after cytoreduction. The specimen comprised peripheral blood mononuclear cells, sampled before stem cell transplant. The source of these receptors is a man aged 50-60 years with acute myeloid leukemia. Some clones in this sample may be carry-over from other donors' samples.

The V and J genes are TRBV27 and TRBJ2-2; D is possibly TRBD2 (6 bases). Germline values: CDR1 MNHEY, CDR2 SMNVEV (reference sequence). Trimming stripped 3 bases from V and 3 bases from J, with 17 bases between. This CDR3 contains 17 residues. This CDR3 is CASSFGPGTLDTGELFF. Written as DNA, the CDR3 is TGTGCCAGCAGTTTTGGCCCTGGGACTTTGGACACCGGGGAGCTGTTTTTT.

Only a few counts were recorded for this clone. The V gene is TRBV6-5, the J gene TRBJ1-3, with D possibly being TRBD1 (6 bases). Trimming took 6 bases from V and 0 from J, leaving 9 bases between them. Germline CDR1 MNHEY, CDR2 SVGAGI. The CDR3 covers 14 residues. The CDR3 bases are TGTGCCAGCAGATACAGGGCCTCTGGAAACACCATATATTTT. The encoded protein is CASRYRASGNTIYF.

V and J are TRBV30 and TRBJ1-1, with D unclear. Between the trimmed V and J ends, which lost 0 bases and 1 base, there was a span of 15 bases. The CDR3 length is 16 residues. CDR1 and CDR2 (germline): GTSNPN, SVGIG (reference sequence). Here the CDR3 DNA reads TGTGCCTGGAGTGTACGAATCTTGGTAGAGAACACTGAAGCTTTCTTT. Translating it yields CAWSVRILVENTEAFF.

CDR3 loop: CASSIDRNSVYGYTF. CDR3 coding DNA: TGTGCCAGTAGTATAGATCGGAACAGCGTCTATGGCTACACCTTC. V and J are TRBV19 and TRBJ1-2; D unresolved. V lost 0 bases and J lost 4, with 12 bases in between. In germline, CDR1 is LNHDA, CDR2 SQIVND (reference sequence). The CDR3 runs to 15 residues.

V gene TRBV7-9 combines with J gene TRBJ2-3; the D gene could be TRBD1 or TRBD2 (5 bases each). The CDR3 consists of 11 residues. Germline V gene lookup returns CDR1 SEHNR and CDR2 FQNEAQ (reference sequence). V lost 8 bases and J 5 bases, leaving 8 bases between the germline ends. DNA for the CDR3: TGTGCCAGCCATGGGGGAGATACGCAGTATTTT. As protein: CASHGGDTQYF.

This clone has just one count. This chain connects TRBV4-1 to TRBJ2-5; 7 bases are shared with TRBD1. CDR1 and CDR2 from the germline V gene are MGHRA and YSYEKL. J was trimmed by 5 bases and V by 3 bases; bases with no gene match: 9. The CDR3 is made up of 15 amino acids. CDR3 amino acids: CASSHPGTAGETQYF. The CDR3 DNA follows: TGCGCCAGCAGCCATCCCGGGACAGCTGGGGAGACCCAGTACTTC.

The chain recombines TRBV2 with TRBJ1-4; D might be TRBD1 (5 bases). The CDR3 covers 13 residues. Germline V CDR1 and CDR2: SNHLY, FYNNEI. The CDR3 loop is CAASRDLNEKLFF. The CDR3 DNA is TGTGCAGCTAGCCGGGACTTAAATGAAAAACTGTTTTTT.

This chain connects TRBV7-9 to TRBJ2-3; D ambiguous. The length of the CDR3 is 14 residues. Trimming removed 5 bases at V and 1 base at J, with 10 bases between. In germline, CDR1 is SEHNR, CDR2 FQNEAQ (reference sequence). The CDR3 nucleotides read TGTGCCAGCAGCCGATCGGTAGGCACAGATACGCAGTATTTT. It encodes CASSRSVGTDTQYF.

V gene TRBV5-6 combines with J gene TRBJ1-2; D is undetermined. The ends were cut back, 6 bases at V and 9 bases at J, with 18 bases in the middle. The CDR3 loop spans 13 amino acids. Germline V gene data show CDR1 as SGHDT and CDR2 as YYEEEE. The CDR3 reads CASNPGTLISYTF. CDR3 nucleotide sequence: TGTGCCAGCAACCCGGGTACCCTAATCAGCTACACCTTC.

This clone was observed a handful of times. The rearrangement uses TRBV6-6 and TRBJ1-2; 10 nucleotides match TRBD1. With 8 bases clipped from V and 8 bases from J, the junction kept 2 bases outside the gene matches. Germline CDR1 MNHNY, CDR2 SVGAGI (reference sequence). The CDR3 has 11 residues. The CDR3 DNA is TGTGCCAGCGGGACAGGGGACGGCTACACCTTC. It specifies CASGTGDGYTF.

The chain has TRBV29-1 and TRBJ2-7; maybe TRBD1 (5 bases). The V end was cut by 4 bases, the J end by 0 bases, with 10 bases between. CDR3 length equals 13 residues. Germline V lookup: CDR1 SQVTM, CDR2 ANQGSEA. CDR3 DNA: TGCAGCGTTGGACAGTTTGCCTCCTACGAGCAGTACTTC. It encodes CSVGQFASYEQYF.

This chain links TRBV9 with TRBJ2-7; D is uncertain. This CDR3 spans 13 amino acids. Trimming removed 0 bases from V and 5 bases from J, with 9 bases in between. From germline, CDR1 is SGDLS and CDR2 YYNGEE. Here the CDR3 DNA reads TGTGCCAGCAGCGTAGAATTGGGTAACGAGCAGTACTTC. Its translation is CASSVELGNEQYF. The complete variable domain, with remaining parts taken from reference TRBV9 and TRBJ2-7, reads DSGVTQTPKHLITATGQRVTLRCSPRSGDLSVYWYQQSLDQGLQFLIQYYNGEERAKGNILERFSAQQFPDLHSELNLSSLELGDSALYFCASSVELGNEQYFGPGTRLTVT.

This chain's CDR3 is CASSPSDRAGGNTIYF. DNA of the CDR3: TGTGCCAGCTCACCCTCGGACAGGGCCGGAGGAAACACCATATATTTT. V is TRBV18 and J is TRBJ1-3; 8 nucleotides align to TRBD1. The CDR3 has 16 amino acids. Germline lookup yields CDR1 KGHSH and CDR2 LQKENI. Trimming cost V 3 bases and J 4 bases; bases outside gene matches: 8.

The J gene is TRBJ1-5, the V gene TRBV11-3, with unresolved D. Germline V lookup: CDR1 SGHNT, CDR2 YENEEA. The CDR3 is 15 residues long. Trimming stripped 5 bases from V and 2 bases from J, with 13 bases between. The CDR3 region has the DNA TGTGCCAGCAGCGCGGACGCAATTCGCAATCAGCCCCAGCATTTT. This encodes CASSADAIRNQPQHF.

The count of this clone is one. Here the CDR3 reads CATRTMRSEQYF. The DNA of the CDR3 is TGTGCCACCAGGACAATGAGGTCCGAGCAGTACTTC. The chain joins TRBV6-5 to TRBJ2-5; D is perhaps TRBD1 (5 bases). The J call could be wrong; TRBJ2-7 is a better fit for the DNA end. CDR3 length: 12 residues. Germline assignment: CDR1 MNHEY and CDR2 SVGAGI.

The genes are TRBV7-8 and TRBJ2-7, with 11 bases that match TRBD1. V shed 5 bases, J shed 3 bases, and the junction held 6 bases outside the gene matches. The CDR3 covers 15 residues. Germline values: CDR1 SGHVS, CDR2 FQNEAQ. CDR3 sequence reads: CASSQGQGAIYEQYF. The CDR3 coding sequence is TGTGCCAGCAGCCAAGGACAGGGGGCAATCTACGAGCAGTACTTC.

This rearrangement joins TRBV5-6 to TRBJ2-5, with D perhaps TRBD2 (6 bases). Near its end, the DNA agrees better with TRBJ2-7, so the J call may be wrong. CDR3 length: 14 residues. Germline-derived CDR1 and CDR2 are SGHDT and YYEEEE. CDR3 nucleotides: TGTGCCAGCCAGGGAGGATTTGGTCCCTACGAGCAGTACTTC. Amino acid sequence: CASQGGFGPYEQYF.

This sequence joins TRBV10-3 and TRBJ2-1; 14 nucleotides agree with TRBD2. Germline V gives CDR1 ENHRY, CDR2 SYGVKD. The CDR3 runs 13 residues. The V and J ends lost 9 bases and 6 bases, in that order; junction bases with no gene match: 1. CDR3 region: CAIGTSGSNEQFF. Here the CDR3 DNA reads TGTGCCATTGGGACTAGCGGGAGCAATGAGCAGTTCTTC.

CDR3 in DNA: TGCGCCAGCAGCCTCGTGGGACAGGGGGCTTTGCGTACTGAAGCTTTCTTT. Translating gives CASSLVGQGALRTEAFF. V and J are TRBV4-1 and TRBJ1-1, with 12 nucleotides matching TRBD1. The germline gives CDR1 MGHRA, CDR2 YSYEKL. The junction had 11 bases not matched to a gene; V was cut back by 4 bases and J by 5 bases. The CDR3 sequence is 17 residues long.

A few counts support this clone. This chain uses TRBV5-1 with TRBJ2-3; 9 nucleotides line up with TRBD2. The germline gives CDR1 SGHRS, CDR2 YFSETQ. V lost 4 bases, J lost 5 bases, and 11 bases stayed unmatched. The CDR3 has 16 amino acids. CDR3 amino acids: CASSPGTSQVIDTQYF. The CDR3 bases are TGCGCCAGCAGCCCTGGGACTAGCCAAGTCATAGATACGCAGTATTTT.

This chain connects TRBV7-2 to TRBJ1-1, with D hard to call. V dropped 5 bases and J dropped 1 base, with 14 bases sitting between them. Per germline, CDR1 SGHTA and CDR2 FQGNSA. The CDR3 runs 15 residues. The CDR3 DNA sequence: TGTGCCAGCAGCCGTGTTATTATAGGGAACACTGAAGCTTTCTTT. Amino acids: CASSRVIIGNTEAFF.

CDR3 nucleotide sequence: TGTGCCATCAGTGAGTCGGGCAGGGCAAACTATGGCTACACCTTC. Residues: CAISESGRANYGYTF. V gene TRBV10-3 combines with J gene TRBJ1-2; weak D call: TRBD1 (5 bases). This CDR3 contains 15 residues. V lost 0 bases to trimming and J lost 2 bases, with 10 bases between them. CDR1 ENHRY and CDR2 SYGVKD come from the germline V gene.

V gene TRBV27 combines with J gene TRBJ2-3; 7 positions match TRBD2. V was pared by 6 bases and J by 0 bases, with 3 bases of the junction left unmatched. The CDR3 covers 14 residues. Germline CDR1 reads MNHEY; CDR2 reads SMNVEV (reference sequence). This CDR3 is CASRSGASTDTQYF. The CDR3, as DNA: TGTGCCAGCAGGAGCGGGGCTAGCACAGATACGCAGTATTTT.

The V call is TRBV5-1, the J call TRBJ1-1; D is unclear. The CDR3 consists of 14 residues. Deletions cut 5 bases from V and 1 base from J, with 12 bases between. Germline V gene sequence: CDR1 SGHRS, CDR2 YFSETQ. In nucleotides, the CDR3 is TGCGCCAGCAGGGCAACTGGCTGGAACACTGAAGCTTTCTTT. Translated, it gives CASRATGWNTEAFF.